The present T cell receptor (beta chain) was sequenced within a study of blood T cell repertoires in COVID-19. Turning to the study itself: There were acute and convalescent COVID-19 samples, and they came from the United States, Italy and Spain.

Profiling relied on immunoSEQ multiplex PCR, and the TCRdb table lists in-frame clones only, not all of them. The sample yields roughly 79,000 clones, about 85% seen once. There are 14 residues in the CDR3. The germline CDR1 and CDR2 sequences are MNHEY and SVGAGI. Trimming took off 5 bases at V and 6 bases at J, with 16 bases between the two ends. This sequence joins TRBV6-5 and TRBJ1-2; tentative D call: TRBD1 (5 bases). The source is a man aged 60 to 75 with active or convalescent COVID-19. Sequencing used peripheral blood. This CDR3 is CASSLSGLFDGYTF. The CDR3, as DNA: TGTGCCAGCAGTCTGTCAGGGTTGTTCGATGGCTACACCTTC.